By share of the sample, the clone carrying this T cell receptor (beta chain) is medium-sized. This sample is drawn from a study of immune reconstitution after stem cell transplant in scleroderma. The CDR3 extends over 13 amino acids. V was pared by 5 bases and J by 1 base, with 11 bases between. Germline CDR1 reads SQVTM; CDR2 reads ANQGSEA. TCRdb called the RT-PCR reads again in MiXCR, with one record for every CDR3 protein. The sample records about 2,000 distinct CDR3 sequences, 16% being singletons. The V and J genes are TRBV29-1 and TRBJ1-1; D is unresolved. The TCR was taken from a female donor with systemic sclerosis. Sampling was conducted before or after autologous hematopoietic stem cell transplantation (not recorded which). This CDR3 is CSVLASWNTEAFF. The CDR3 region has the DNA TGCAGCGTTTTGGCCAGTTGGAACACTGAAGCTTTCTTT.